This passage covers 11 T cell receptor beta chains from one sample sequenced in a study of T cell repertoires in cytomegalovirus infection (dated by TCRdb to about 2019). These reads were obtained on an Illumina HiSeq 1500. TCRdb's own reprocessing of the public reads used fastp at Q25 and MiXCR and kept productive beta chains. All rows with the same CDR3 protein become a single entry with the most common DNA and genes. The sample has roughly 240,000 distinct CDR3 sequences on record, approximately 6.7% of them singletons. The biggest ten clones account for about 6.3% of the sample. Sample: PBMCs. All receptors come from a human donor in good health (CMV status not recorded). Some clones in this sample may be carry-over from other donors' samples.

This clonotype was seen at least ten times. J is TRBJ2-5 and V is TRBV7-9; D unclear. V was cut by 5 bases and J by 0 bases, with 10 bases left in between. The CDR3 contains 14 residues. Germline CDR1 SEHNR, CDR2 FQNEAQ (reference sequence). Here the CDR3 reads CASSPVVYQETQYF. The CDR3 DNA sequence: TGTGCCAGCAGCCCAGTCGTGTACCAAGAGACCCAGTACTTC.

This clonotype was seen many times. The chain recombines TRBV12-3 or TRBV12-4 with TRBJ2-5; D is possibly TRBD2 (6 bases). The CDR3 extends over 15 amino acids. With 2 bases removed from V and 1 base from J, the gap between germline ends came to 11 bases. The CDR3: CASSLTAGIQETQYF. The CDR3 DNA reads as TGTGCCAGCAGTTTAACGGCGGGGATCCAAGAGACCCAGTACTTC.

This clonotype was observed many times. The chain combines TRBV7-2 with TRBJ2-2, with 7 bases matching TRBD1. Germline V CDR1 and CDR2: SGHTA, FQGNSA. Trimming removed 0 bases from V and 6 bases from J; junction bases left unmatched: 19. The CDR3 loop spans 20 amino acids. The CDR3 here is CASSLAVAQGVIGFPGELFF. Written as DNA, the CDR3 is TGTGCCAGCAGCTTAGCGGTGGCCCAGGGGGTAATTGGATTTCCCGGGGAGCTGTTTTTT.

This clonotype has at least ten counts. The chain combines TRBV6-5 with TRBJ1-1; D gene ambiguous. V was cut by 7 bases and J by 10 bases, with 13 bases left in between. The CDR3 has 11 amino acids. Germline V lookup: CDR1 MNHEY, CDR2 SVGAGI. For the CDR3, the DNA is TGTGCCAGCATTACGGGAGTGCGAGCTTTCTTT. Translated: CASITGVRAFF.

This clonotype has a count of ten or more. The gene calls are TRBV6-6 and TRBJ2-1, with D perhaps TRBD1 (5 bases). Trimming shortened V by 0 bases and J by 15 bases, and 12 bases separated the two germline ends. This CDR3 contains 12 residues. The germline gives CDR1 MNHNY, CDR2 SVGAGI (reference sequence). DNA for the CDR3: TGTGCCAGCAGTTACTCGGGGCCGGATCCGTTCTTC. Translated: CASSYSGPDPFF.

This clonotype was found many times. This rearrangement joins TRBV4-1 to TRBJ1-1; 8 bases are a match to TRBD1. From germline, CDR1 is MGHRA and CDR2 YSYEKL. Trimming cost V 4 bases and J 0 bases; bases outside gene matches: 7. There are 16 residues in the CDR3. The CDR3 loop reads CASSLQGAGMNTEAFF. CDR3 nucleotide sequence: TGCGCCAGCAGCCTCCAGGGGGCCGGGATGAACACTGAAGCTTTCTTT.

This clonotype was seen repeatedly, ten times or more. This rearrangement joins TRBV20-1 to TRBJ2-7; 7 nucleotides align to TRBD1. The CDR3 covers 12 residues. Germline CDR1 is DFQATT and CDR2 is SNEGSKA (reference sequence). After removal of 4 bases from V and 3 bases from J, the junction contained 3 bases not matched to a gene. The CDR3 spells CSAIRDSYEQYF. The CDR3 nucleotides are TGCAGTGCTATCCGGGACAGCTACGAGCAGTACTTC.

This clonotype was picked up many times. This sequence joins TRBV6-2 or TRBV6-3 and TRBJ2-5; D is uncertain. The CDR3 is 12 amino acids. Trimming took 5 bases from V and 1 from J, leaving 5 bases between them. Germline V CDR1 and CDR2: MNHEY, SVGEGT. The CDR3 spells CASSLIQETQYF. The CDR3 DNA reads TGTGCCAGCAGTCTAATCCAAGAGACCCAGTACTTC.

This clonotype has at least ten counts. The chain employs TRBV14 and TRBJ1-1; D is uncertain. The germline V gene encodes CDR1 SGHDN and CDR2 FVKESK. V lost 6 bases to trimming and J lost 2 bases, with 10 bases between them. The CDR3 runs to 13 residues. CDR3 residues: CASRIAGNTEAFF. The CDR3 DNA sequence: TGTGCCAGCAGGATAGCGGGAAACACTGAAGCTTTCTTT.

This clonotype was observed many times. The chain links TRBV28 to TRBJ2-5, with D perhaps matching TRBD2 (5 bases). Trimming left V 3 bases short and J 0 bases short, with 8 bases between. The CDR3 totals 14 residues. Germline V CDR1 and CDR2: MDHEN, SYDVKM. The CDR3 loop is CASSLWGDQETQYF. In DNA, the CDR3 is TGTGCCAGCAGTTTGTGGGGAGACCAAGAGACCCAGTACTTC.

As concerns this clonotype: This could be a read error, since a much larger clone is one nucleotide away. The chain couples TRBV20-1 to TRBJ2-2; no reliable D call. Trimming cost V 2 bases and J 3 bases, with 19 bases left between them. Germline CDR1 is DFQATT and CDR2 is SNEGSKA (reference sequence). CDR3 length: 17 residues. In DNA form, the CDR3 reads TGCAGTGCTAGAAAAAGACCTCCTCACGTCGACACCGGGGAGCTGTTTTTT. Protein: CSARKRPPHVDTGELFF.